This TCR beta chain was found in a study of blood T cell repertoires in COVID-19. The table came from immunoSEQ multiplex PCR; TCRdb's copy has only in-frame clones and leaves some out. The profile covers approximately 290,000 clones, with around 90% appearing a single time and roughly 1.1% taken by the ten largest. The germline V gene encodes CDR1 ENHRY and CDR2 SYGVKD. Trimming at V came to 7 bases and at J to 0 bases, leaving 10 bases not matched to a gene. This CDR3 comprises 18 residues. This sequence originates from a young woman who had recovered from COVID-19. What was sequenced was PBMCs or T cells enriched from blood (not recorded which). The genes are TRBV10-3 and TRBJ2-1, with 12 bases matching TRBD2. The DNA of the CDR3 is TGTGCCATCACGACTAGCGGGAGCGGGGAGGGCTCCTACAATGAGCAGTTCTTC. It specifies CAITTSGSGEGSYNEQFF.